One sample yielded the 19 T cell receptor beta chains listed below, sequenced in a study of cytomegalovirus exposure and HLA in healthy donors. The PCR was carried out with 60 Vbeta primers and 13 Jbeta primers. TCRdb keeps only in-frame clones here, not all; method: immunoSEQ multiplex PCR. The sample yields under 150,000 clones, 82% seen once. The sequencing input was PBMCs. The source of these receptors is a man aged 25-45 years in good health and CMV-seropositive.

The V and J genes are TRBV14 and TRBJ2-2; 7 bases align to TRBD2. Trimming took 2 bases from V and 4 from J; bases not matched to a gene: 4. The V gene's germline CDR1 is SGHDN and CDR2 FVKESK. The CDR3 extends over 15 amino acids. CDR3 sequence (DNA): TGTGCCAGCAGCCAAAGACTAGCTCCCACCGGGGAGCTGTTTTTT. This encodes CASSQRLAPTGELFF. The full variable domain, rest sourced from reference TRBV14 and TRBJ2-2, is EAGVTQFPSHSVIEKGQTVTLRCDPISGHDNLYWYRRVMGKEIKFLLHFVKESKQDESGMPNNRFLAERTGGTYSTLKVQPAELEDSGVYFCASSQRLAPTGELFFGEGSRLTVL.

The V gene is TRBV7-9, the J gene TRBJ1-1; D might be TRBD1 (5 bases). This CDR3 spans 12 amino acids. V lost 5 bases and J lost 4, with 8 bases in between. Germline V gene lookup returns CDR1 SEHNR and CDR2 FQNEAQ (reference sequence). CDR3: CASSRDSTEAFF. CDR3 coding DNA: TGTGCCAGCAGCCGAGACAGCACTGAAGCTTTCTTT.

This clone was observed a handful of times. The chain links TRBV5-6 to TRBJ2-7; 14 nucleotides line up with TRBD2. The V gene end was trimmed by 0 bases and the J gene end by 1 base; junction bases not matched to a gene: 6. Germline CDR1 and CDR2: SGHDT and YYEEEE. This CDR3 region has 18 residues. CDR3 protein: CASSLGLAGGLGSYEQYF. CDR3 DNA sequence: TGTGCCAGCAGCTTGGGACTAGCGGGAGGGCTGGGTTCCTACGAGCAGTACTTC.

The V gene is TRBV27, the J gene TRBJ1-1, with a weak D call TRBD1 (6 bases). The germline gives CDR1 MNHEY, CDR2 SMNVEV (reference sequence). V was clipped by 5 bases and J by 0 bases, with 13 bases between them. The CDR3 extends over 15 amino acids. DNA for the CDR3: TGTGCCAGCAGTGCGACAGGAAACATGAACACTGAAGCTTTCTTT. Its protein is CASSATGNMNTEAFF.

The rearrangement joins TRBV19 to TRBJ2-7, with TRBD1 matching over 8 bases. The CDR3 contains 14 residues. Germline CDR1 and CDR2: LNHDA and SQIVND (reference sequence). After removal of 3 bases from V and 6 bases from J, the junction contained 7 bases not matched to a gene. As DNA, the CDR3 is TGTGCCAGTAGTATTTCGGCAGGGGGCTTCGAGCAGTACTTC. Amino acids: CASSISAGGFEQYF.

With regard to this clone: The junction departs from germline at one end; a sequencing error may be responsible. The same CDR3 can be traced to other DNA sequences in this sample. The V gene is TRBV7-9, the J gene TRBJ2-7; 7 bases are shared with TRBD2. The CDR3 has 13 residues. CDR1 and CDR2 from the germline V gene are SEHNR and FQNEAQ (reference sequence). The CDR3 nucleotides are TGCGCCAGCAGCTTTGCGGGAGTAGGCGAGCAGTACTTC. Its translation: CASSFAGVGEQYF.

The V gene is TRBV7-2, the J gene TRBJ2-7, with 12 positions matching TRBD2. Trimming at V came to 1 base and at J to 2 bases, leaving 3 bases not matched to a gene. The germline V gene encodes CDR1 SGHTA and CDR2 FQGNSA. The CDR3 consists of 16 residues. The CDR3 coding sequence is TGTGCCAGCAGCTTAGGCCTAGCGGGGGGGGCCTACGAGCAGTACTTC. Translated: CASSLGLAGGAYEQYF.

The chain joins TRBV25-1 to TRBJ2-1; a possible D gene is TRBD1 (6 bases). Germline lookup yields CDR1 MGHDK and CDR2 SYGVNS. Trimming pared 4 bases from V and 7 bases from J, leaving 17 bases between. This CDR3 spans 15 amino acids. The chain's CDR3 is CASSVERQVKNEQFF. CDR3 bases: TGTGCCAGCAGTGTTGAAAGACAGGTTAAAAATGAGCAGTTCTTC.

J is TRBJ2-7 and V is TRBV18; 11 bases match TRBD2. The CDR3 consists of 14 residues. The germline V gene encodes CDR1 KGHSH and CDR2 LQKENI. J was trimmed by 3 bases and V by 4 bases; bases with no gene match: 2. The CDR3 spells CASSLGLAGYEQYF. The CDR3 bases are TGTGCCAGCTCACTAGGACTAGCGGGCTACGAGCAGTACTTC. Full variable domain (rest looked up from reference TRBV18 and TRBJ2-7): NAGVMQNPRHLVRRRGQEARLRCSPMKGHSHVYWYRQLPEEGLKFMVYLQKENIIDESGMPKERFSAEFPKEGPSILRIQQVVRGDSAAYFCASSLGLAGYEQYFGPGTRLTVT.

CDR3 amino acids: CATTSHGGGLSYEQYF. CDR3 sequence (DNA): TGTGCCACGACTTCCCACGGCGGGGGGCTGTCCTACGAGCAGTACTTC. The chain recombines TRBV27 with TRBJ2-7, with 8 nucleotides matching TRBD2. Trimming removed 10 bases from V and 1 base from J; junction bases left unmatched: 15. There are 16 residues in the CDR3. Germline CDR1 MNHEY, CDR2 SMNVEV (reference sequence).

The chain couples TRBV4-1 to TRBJ1-1; D remains unclear. CDR3 length equals 14 residues. The V and J ends lost 1 base and 4 bases respectively, with 10 bases between them. Germline CDR1 is MGHRA and CDR2 is YSYEKL. The CDR3 DNA reads as TGCGCCAGCAGCCAAGGGAGGTCGAGCACTGAAGCTTTCTTT. This sequence encodes CASSQGRSSTEAFF.

The gene calls are TRBV5-3 and TRBJ1-5; D may be TRBD1 (5 bases). TRBV5-3 is an ORF; its function is uncertain. The V and J ends lost 4 bases and 3 bases respectively, with 11 bases between them. The CDR3 runs 14 residues. The CDR3, as DNA: TGTGCCAGAAGCCTAGACAGCCTCAATCAGCCCCAGCATTTT. As protein: CARSLDSLNQPQHF.

V is TRBV2 and J is TRBJ2-2; 7 positions agree with TRBD1. CDR3 length equals 17 residues. V was pared by 7 bases and J by 4 bases, with 15 bases of the junction left unmatched. The germline V gene encodes CDR1 SNHLY and CDR2 FYNNEI. CDR3 region: CASTVRSTGLSTGELFF. The CDR3 nucleotides are TGTGCCAGCACCGTCCGTTCGACAGGGCTTAGCACCGGGGAGCTGTTTTTT.

The gene calls are TRBV10-3 and TRBJ1-1; no firm D call. CDR3 length equals 11 residues. The V end was cut by 3 bases, the J end by 4 bases, with 3 bases between. Germline CDR1 is ENHRY and CDR2 is SYGVKD. CDR3 DNA: TGTGCCATCAGTGACAGCACTGAAGCTTTCTTT. Its protein product is CAISDSTEAFF.

Notes on this clone: This sample includes further DNA sequences coding for the same CDR3. J is TRBJ2-7 and V is TRBV27, with D maybe TRBD2 (6 bases). CDR1 and CDR2 (germline): MNHEY, SMNVEV (reference sequence). Trimming stripped 5 bases from V and 1 base from J, with 12 bases between. The length of the CDR3 is 14 residues. The CDR3 sequence: CASSLRGNSYEQYF. CDR3 DNA sequence: TGTGCCAGCAGTCTTCGGGGGAATTCCTACGAGCAGTACTTC.

The chain couples TRBV19 to TRBJ2-3, with a tentative D call TRBD2 (6 bases). Trimming shortened V by 0 bases and J by 1 base, and 14 bases separated the two germline ends. CDR3 size: 17 residues. Germline lookup yields CDR1 LNHDA and CDR2 SQIVND (reference sequence). In DNA form, the CDR3 reads TGTGCCAGTAGTATAGACGGCGACGGGAGAGGCACAGATACGCAGTATTTT. Translated, it gives CASSIDGDGRGTDTQYF.

V and J are TRBV27 and TRBJ1-4; TRBD1 agrees at 7 bases. The germline CDR1 and CDR2 sequences are MNHEY and SMNVEV (reference sequence). J was trimmed by 3 bases and V by 5 bases; bases with no gene match: 9. This CDR3 comprises 16 residues. CDR3 region: CASSTKKGAANEKLFF. The CDR3 region has the DNA TGTGCCAGCAGTACAAAAAAGGGGGCGGCTAATGAAAAACTGTTTTTT.

V is TRBV2 and J is TRBJ1-1; D ambiguous. The CDR3 sequence is 13 residues long. The germline CDR1 and CDR2 sequences are SNHLY and FYNNEI. The V end lost 7 bases, the J end lost 2 bases, and 11 bases lay between the germline ends. The CDR3 DNA sequence: TGTGCCAGCACCAAAACTGTAAACACTGAAGCTTTCTTT. Protein product: CASTKTVNTEAFF.

This rearrangement joins TRBV6-1 to TRBJ2-2; 8 bases line up with TRBD1. The J segment lost 7 bases and the V segment lost 6 bases, leaving 10 bases of the junction unmatched. Germline V lookup: CDR1 MNHNS, CDR2 SASEGT. The CDR3 runs to 15 residues. The DNA of the CDR3 is TGTGCCAGCAGGGACCAGGGGGCGGGTAACGGGGAGCTGTTTTTT. As protein: CASRDQGAGNGELFF.